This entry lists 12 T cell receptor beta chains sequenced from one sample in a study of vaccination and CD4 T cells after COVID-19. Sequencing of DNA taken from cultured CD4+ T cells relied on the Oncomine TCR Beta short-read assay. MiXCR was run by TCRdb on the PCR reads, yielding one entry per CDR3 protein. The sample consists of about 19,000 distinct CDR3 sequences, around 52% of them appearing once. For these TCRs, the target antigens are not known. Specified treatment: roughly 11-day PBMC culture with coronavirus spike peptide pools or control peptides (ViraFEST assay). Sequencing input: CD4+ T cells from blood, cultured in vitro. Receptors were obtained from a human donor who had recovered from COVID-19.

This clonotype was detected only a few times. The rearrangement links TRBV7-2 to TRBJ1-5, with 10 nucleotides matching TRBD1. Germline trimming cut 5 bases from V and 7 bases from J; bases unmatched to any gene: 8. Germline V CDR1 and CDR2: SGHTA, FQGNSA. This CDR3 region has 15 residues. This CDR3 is CASSPRQGAGQPQHF. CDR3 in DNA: TGTGCCAGCAGCCCCAGACAGGGGGCGGGACAGCCCCAGCATTTT.

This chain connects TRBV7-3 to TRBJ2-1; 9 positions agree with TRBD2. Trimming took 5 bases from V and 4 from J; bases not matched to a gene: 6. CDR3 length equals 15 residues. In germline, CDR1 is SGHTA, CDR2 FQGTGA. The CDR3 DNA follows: TGTGCCAGCAGCCCCACTAGCGGGCATTACAATGAGCAGTTCTTC. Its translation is CASSPTSGHYNEQFF.

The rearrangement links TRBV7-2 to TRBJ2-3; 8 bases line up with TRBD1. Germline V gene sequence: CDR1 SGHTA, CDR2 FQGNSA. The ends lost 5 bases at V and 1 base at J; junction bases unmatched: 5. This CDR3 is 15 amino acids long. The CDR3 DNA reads TGTGCCAGCAGCCTTACAGGGGGAGGCACAGATACGCAGTATTTT. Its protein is CASSLTGGGTDTQYF.

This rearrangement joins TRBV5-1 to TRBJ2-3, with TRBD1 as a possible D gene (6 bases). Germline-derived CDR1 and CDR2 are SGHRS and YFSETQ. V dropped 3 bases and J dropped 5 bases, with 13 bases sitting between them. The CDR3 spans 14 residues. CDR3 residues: CASSSTGPGDTQYF. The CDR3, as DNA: TGCGCCAGCAGCTCGACAGGCCCTGGAGATACGCAGTATTTT.

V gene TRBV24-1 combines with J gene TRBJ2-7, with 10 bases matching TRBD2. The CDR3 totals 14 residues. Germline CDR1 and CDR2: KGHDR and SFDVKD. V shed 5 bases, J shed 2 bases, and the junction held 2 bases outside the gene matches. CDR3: CATSGSGGTYEQYF. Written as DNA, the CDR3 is TGTGCCACCAGTGGTAGCGGGGGGACCTACGAGCAGTACTTC.

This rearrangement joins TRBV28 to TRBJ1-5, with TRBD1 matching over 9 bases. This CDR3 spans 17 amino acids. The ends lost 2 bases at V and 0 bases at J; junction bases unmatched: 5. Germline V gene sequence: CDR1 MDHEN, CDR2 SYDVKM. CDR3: CASSLRTGAFSNQPQHF. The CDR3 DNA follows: TGTGCCAGCAGTTTAAGGACAGGGGCCTTTAGCAATCAGCCCCAGCATTTT.

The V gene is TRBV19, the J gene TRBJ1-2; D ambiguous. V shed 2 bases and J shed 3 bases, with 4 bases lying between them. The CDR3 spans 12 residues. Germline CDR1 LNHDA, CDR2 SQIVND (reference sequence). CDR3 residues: CASSISDYGYTF. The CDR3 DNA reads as TGTGCCAGTAGTATATCCGACTATGGCTACACCTTC.

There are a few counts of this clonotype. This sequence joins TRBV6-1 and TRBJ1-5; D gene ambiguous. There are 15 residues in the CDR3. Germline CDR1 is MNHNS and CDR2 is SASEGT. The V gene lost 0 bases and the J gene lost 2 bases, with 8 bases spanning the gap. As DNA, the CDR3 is TGTGCCAGCAGTGAAGCGGGTTTCGGCAATCAGCCCCAGCATTTT. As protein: CASSEAGFGNQPQHF.

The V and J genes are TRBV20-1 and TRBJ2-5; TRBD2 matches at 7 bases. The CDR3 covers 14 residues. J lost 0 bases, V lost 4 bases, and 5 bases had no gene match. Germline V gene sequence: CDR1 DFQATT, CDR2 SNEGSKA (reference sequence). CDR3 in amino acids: CSAMGSGDQETQYF. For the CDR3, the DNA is TGCAGTGCTATGGGAAGCGGGGACCAAGAGACCCAGTACTTC.

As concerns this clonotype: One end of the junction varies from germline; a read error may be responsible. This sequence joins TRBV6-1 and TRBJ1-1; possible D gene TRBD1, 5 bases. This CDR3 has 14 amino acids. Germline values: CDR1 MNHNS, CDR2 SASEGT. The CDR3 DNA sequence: TGTGCCAGCACCCGAAGCAGGGTGGACACTGAAGCTTCCTTT. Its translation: CASTRSRVDTEASF.

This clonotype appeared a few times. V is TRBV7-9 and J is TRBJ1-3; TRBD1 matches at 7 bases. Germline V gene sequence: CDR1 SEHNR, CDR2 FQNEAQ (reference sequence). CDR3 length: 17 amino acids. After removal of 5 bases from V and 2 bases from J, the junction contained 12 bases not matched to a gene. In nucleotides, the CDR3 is TGTGCCAGCAGCGACAGACTTTACAGGGGCGCTGGAAACACCATATATTTT. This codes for CASSDRLYRGAGNTIYF. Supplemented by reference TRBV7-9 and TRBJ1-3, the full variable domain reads DTGVSQNPRHKITKRGQNVTFRCDPISEHNRLYWYRQTLGQGPEFLTYFQNEAQLEKSRLLSDRFSAERPKGSFSTLEIQRTEQGDSAMYLCASSDRLYRGAGNTIYFGEGSWLTVV.

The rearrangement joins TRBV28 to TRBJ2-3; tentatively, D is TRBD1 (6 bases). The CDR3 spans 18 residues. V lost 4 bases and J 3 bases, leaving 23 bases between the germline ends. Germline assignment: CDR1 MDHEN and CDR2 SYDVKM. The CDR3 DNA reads TGTGCCAGCAGTTCACCTATTAAGTCTGGGGGCTTGACAGATACGCAGTATTTT. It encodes CASSSPIKSGGLTDTQYF.